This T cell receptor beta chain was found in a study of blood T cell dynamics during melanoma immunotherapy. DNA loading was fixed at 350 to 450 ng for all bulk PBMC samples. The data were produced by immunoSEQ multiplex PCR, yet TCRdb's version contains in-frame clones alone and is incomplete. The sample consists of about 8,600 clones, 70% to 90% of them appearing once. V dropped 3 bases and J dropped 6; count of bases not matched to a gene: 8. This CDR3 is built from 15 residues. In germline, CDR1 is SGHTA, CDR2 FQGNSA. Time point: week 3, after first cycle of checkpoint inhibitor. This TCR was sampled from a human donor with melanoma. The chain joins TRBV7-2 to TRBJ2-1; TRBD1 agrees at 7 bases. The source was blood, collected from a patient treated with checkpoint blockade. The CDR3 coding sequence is TGTGCCAGCAGCTTCAGACAGGGTCCCCCCAATGAGCAGTTCTTC. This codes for CASSFRQGPPNEQFF. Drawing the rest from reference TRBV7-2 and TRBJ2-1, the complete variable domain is GAGVSQSPSNKVTEKGKDVELRCDPISGHTALYWYRQSLGQGLEFLIYFQGNSAPDKSGLPSDRFSAERTGGSVSTLTIQRTQQEDSAVYLCASSFRQGPPNEQFFGPGTRLTVL.